These 25 T cell receptor beta chains were sequenced from one sample in a study of cytomegalovirus exposure and HLA in healthy donors. PCR employed 60 Vbeta and 13 Jbeta primers. Libraries were prepared by immunoSEQ multiplex PCR; TCRdb keeps only in-frame clonotypes and omits some of them. The table records 140,000 to 150,000 clones, 70% to 85% of them present only once. The sample taken for sequencing was PBMCs. These receptors came from a woman aged 55-69 years in good health and CMV-seropositive.

The rearrangement links TRBV4-2 to TRBJ2-5; D is unclear. The CDR3 length is 13 residues. CDR1 is LGHNA and CDR2 is YNFKEQ in the germline V gene. Deletions cut 0 bases from V and 3 bases from J, with 5 bases between. The CDR3 DNA follows: TGTGCCAGCAGCCAAGATCTCGAAGAGACCCAGTACTTC. It codes for CASSQDLEETQYF.

This clone was counted a few times. The gene calls are TRBV5-1 and TRBJ2-6; a weak D match, TRBD1 (6 bases). The germline gives CDR1 SGHRS, CDR2 YFSETQ. CDR3 length equals 15 residues. Trimming cost V 2 bases and J 1 base, with 7 bases left between them. CDR3 bases: TGCGCCAGCAGCTTCGGACAGTCTGGGGCCAACGTCCTGACTTTC. This encodes CASSFGQSGANVLTF.

The rearrangement uses TRBV2 and TRBJ2-5; perhaps TRBD2 as D (6 bases). With 4 bases removed from V and 5 bases from J, the gap between germline ends came to 14 bases. Germline-derived CDR1 and CDR2 are SNHLY and FYNNEI. This CDR3 is 14 amino acids long. This CDR3 is CASSGSFRGETQYF. CDR3 DNA: TGTGCCAGCAGTGGTTCCTTTCGGGGGGAGACCCAGTACTTC.

This chain connects TRBV9 to TRBJ2-2; TRBD2 might be the D (5 bases). The CDR3 length is 14 residues. The germline V and J ends were trimmed by 3 bases and 7 bases, with 13 bases remaining between them. Germline-derived CDR1 and CDR2 are SGDLS and YYNGEE. CDR3 coding DNA: TGTGCCAGCAGCGATCCTAGCCTAGGCGGGGAGCTGTTTTTT. Its protein is CASSDPSLGGELFF.

V gene TRBV30 combines with J gene TRBJ2-5; TRBD2 matches 7 bases. CDR3 length equals 13 residues. V was clipped by 1 base and J by 3 bases; unmatched bases: 2. The germline gives CDR1 GTSNPN, CDR2 SVGIG (reference sequence). CDR3 residues: CAWSGGLKETQYF. The DNA of the CDR3 is TGTGCCTGGAGTGGGGGACTAAAAGAGACCCAGTACTTC.

V gene TRBV29-1 combines with J gene TRBJ2-1; 7 bases are shared with TRBD2. Germline CDR1 is SQVTM and CDR2 is ANQGSEA. This CDR3 region has 17 residues. J gave up 0 bases and V 2 bases, and 10 bases lay outside the gene matches. The CDR3: CSVESASGPVSYNEQFF. The CDR3 region has the DNA TGCAGCGTTGAATCGGCTAGCGGACCCGTCTCCTACAATGAGCAGTTCTTC.

This rearrangement joins TRBV7-9 to TRBJ2-1; D may be TRBD2 (6 bases). Germline V gives CDR1 SEHNR, CDR2 FQNEAQ (reference sequence). V was trimmed by 5 bases and J by 4 bases, leaving 12 bases between them. The CDR3 contains 14 residues. For the CDR3, the DNA is TGTGCCAGCAGCGCTCTGGCGGGATACAATGAGCAGTTCTTC. This codes for CASSALAGYNEQFF.

The chain joins TRBV28 to TRBJ2-5; 10 bases fit TRBD2. Germline V gene data show CDR1 as MDHEN and CDR2 as SYDVKM. V lost 8 bases, J lost 6 bases, and 9 bases stayed unmatched. There are 14 residues in the CDR3. The CDR3 DNA sequence: TGTGCCAGCTTCGAGCGGGAGGGCCGTCAGACCCAGTACTTC. Residues: CASFEREGRQTQYF.

The chain combines TRBV30 with TRBJ2-4; 8 bases are shared with TRBD1. This CDR3 has 15 residues. Germline loops: CDR1 GTSNPN, CDR2 SVGIG (reference sequence). After removal of 2 bases from V and 6 bases from J, the junction contained 9 bases not matched to a gene. The DNA for the CDR3 is TGTGCCTGGAGTTTAGGTCGGCAGGGGGCAAACATTCAGTACTTC. Translating gives CAWSLGRQGANIQYF.

The CDR3 sequence is CSVTVATNEKLFF. As DNA, the CDR3 is TGCAGCGTAACGGTTGCAACTAATGAAAAACTGTTTTTT. The V gene is TRBV29-1, the J gene TRBJ1-4, with D hard to call. Per the germline V gene, CDR1 is SQVTM and CDR2 is ANQGSEA. The V end was cut by 6 bases, the J end by 0 bases, with 8 bases between. The CDR3 is 13 amino acids.

V gene TRBV18 combines with J gene TRBJ1-5; TRBD1 agrees at 7 bases. Germline loops: CDR1 KGHSH, CDR2 LQKENI. The J segment lost 4 bases and the V segment lost 3 bases, leaving 3 bases of the junction unmatched. The CDR3 consists of 14 residues. CDR3 coding DNA: TGTGCCAGCTCACCTCAGGGGGAAAATCAGCCCCAGCATTTT. This translates into CASSPQGENQPQHF.

This clone has more than one count but fewer than ten. The CDR3 loop is CASSTRLAGVGGTYEQYF. The CDR3 DNA reads TGTGCCAGTAGTACCCGACTAGCGGGAGTTGGTGGGACCTACGAGCAGTACTTC. This chain connects TRBV19 to TRBJ2-5; 12 bases agree with TRBD2. The better agreement between TRBJ2-7 and the DNA end casts doubt on the J call. The germline V gene encodes CDR1 LNHDA and CDR2 SQIVND (reference sequence). The CDR3 totals 18 residues.

V gene TRBV2 combines with J gene TRBJ2-5; D is possibly TRBD2 (5 bases). Judging by the DNA end, TRBJ2-7 fits better; the J call may be wrong. The CDR3 has 14 residues. Looked up from germline, CDR1 is SNHLY and CDR2 is FYNNEI. CDR3 loop: CASSETGVPHEQYF. CDR3 bases: TGTGCCAGCAGTGAAACCGGGGTCCCCCACGAGCAGTACTTC.

The chain links TRBV19 to TRBJ1-2; maybe TRBD1 (6 bases). CDR1 LNHDA and CDR2 SQIVND come from the germline V gene (reference sequence). The CDR3 is made up of 14 amino acids. Trimming stripped 7 bases from V and 7 bases from J, with 19 bases between. CDR3 in DNA: TGTGCCAGTAAGGCCGGGGGGCAGGTTGGTGGCTACACCTTC. Its protein product is CASKAGGQVGGYTF.

As concerns this clone: At one boundary the junction diverges from the germline segment, which might be a read error. The CDR3 loop reads CVWNRDRGGEQYF. CDR3 in DNA: TGTGTCTGGAACCGGGACAGGGGAGGCGAGCAGTACTTC. The chain recombines TRBV30 with TRBJ2-7; 10 bases align to TRBD1. The CDR3 is 13 amino acids. Germline CDR1 reads GTSNPN; CDR2 reads SVGIG (reference sequence).

This sequence joins TRBV5-1 and TRBJ2-1, with 8 bases that match TRBD2. With V trimmed by 0 bases and J by 6 bases, 5 bases remained unmatched. Germline lookup yields CDR1 SGHRS and CDR2 YFSETQ. The CDR3 totals 15 residues. CDR3 bases: TGCGCCAGCAGCTTGGCGGCTAGCGGGTCCAATGAGCAGTTCTTC. Translating it yields CASSLAASGSNEQFF.

The genes are TRBV30 and TRBJ2-1; 10 bases match TRBD2. The CDR3 is made up of 17 amino acids. J was trimmed by 2 bases and V by 0 bases; bases with no gene match: 7. CDR1 and CDR2 from the germline V gene are GTSNPN and SVGIG (reference sequence). CDR3 DNA: TGTGCCTGGAGTGTACTAGGACTAGCGGCGGCCTACAATGAGCAGTTCTTC. This sequence encodes CAWSVLGLAAAYNEQFF.

The V and J genes are TRBV5-1 and TRBJ2-7; TRBD2 aligns across 12 bases. V shed 5 bases and J 6 bases; nucleotides not matched to a gene: 3. The CDR3 has 13 residues. CDR1 and CDR2 (germline): SGHRS, YFSETQ. The CDR3 sequence: CASRLLAGGEQYF. DNA for the CDR3: TGCGCCAGCAGGCTACTAGCGGGAGGCGAGCAGTACTTC. The whole variable domain, remainder taken from reference TRBV5-1 and TRBJ2-7, is KAGVTQTPRYLIKTRGQQVTLSCSPISGHRSVSWYQQTPGQGLQFLFEYFSETQRNKGNFPGRFSGRQFSNSRSEMNVSTLELGDSALYLCASRLLAGGEQYFGPGTRLTVT.

This sequence joins TRBV4-3 and TRBJ2-3; weak D call: TRBD2 (5 bases). V was clipped by 5 bases and J by 0 bases, with 15 bases between them. CDR3 size: 16 residues. The germline V gene has CDR1 LGHNA and CDR2 YSLEER. The CDR3 nucleotides are TGCGCCAGCAGCTCCAAGGTATCGGGGAGCACAGATACGCAGTATTTT. It translates to CASSSKVSGSTDTQYF.

The CDR3 loop is CASSDERLQETQYF. The CDR3 DNA follows: TGTGCCAGCAGTGACGAGCGACTCCAAGAGACCCAGTACTTC. The chain joins TRBV6-4 to TRBJ2-5; D not resolved. The CDR3 spans 14 residues. Trimming cost V 2 bases and J 1 base, with 8 bases left between them. Germline V gives CDR1 MRHNA, CDR2 SNTAGT.

The V gene is TRBV9, the J gene TRBJ2-7; D may be TRBD1 (6 bases). V lost 3 bases to trimming and J lost 7 bases, with 11 bases between them. From germline, CDR1 is SGDLS and CDR2 YYNGEE. CDR3 length: 12 residues. The CDR3 region is CASSGTGQEQYF. The CDR3 region has the DNA TGTGCCAGCAGCGGAACAGGGCAGGAGCAGTACTTC.

The chain combines TRBV7-9 with TRBJ1-5; D is unclear. This CDR3 has 11 residues. Germline lookup yields CDR1 SEHNR and CDR2 FQNEAQ (reference sequence). Trimming took 4 bases from V and 9 from J, leaving 7 bases between them. CDR3 residues: CASSCNMPQHF. CDR3 coding DNA: TGTGCCAGCAGCTGTAATATGCCCCAGCATTTT. Using reference TRBV7-9 and TRBJ1-5 for the parts outside the CDR3, the full variable domain is DTGVSQNPRHKITKRGQNVTFRCDPISEHNRLYWYRQTLGQGPEFLTYFQNEAQLEKSRLLSDRFSAERPKGSFSTLEIQRTEQGDSAMYLCASSCNMPQHFGDGTRLSIL.

The chain links TRBV7-2 to TRBJ1-2, with TRBD1 matching 7 bases. The germline V gene encodes CDR1 SGHTA and CDR2 FQGNSA. The CDR3 contains 15 residues. V gave up 5 bases and J gave up 7 bases; unmatched junction bases: 13. The chain's CDR3 is CASSAYPGTVAGYTF. The CDR3 nucleotides read TGTGCCAGCAGCGCATACCCAGGGACAGTCGCTGGCTACACCTTC.

The rearrangement joins TRBV5-1 to TRBJ1-3; D gene uncertain. Germline assignment: CDR1 SGHRS and CDR2 YFSETQ. The CDR3 runs 14 residues. The V gene lost 5 bases and the J gene lost 1 base, with 10 bases spanning the gap. CDR3 residues: CASRTSSSGNTIYF. The CDR3 nucleotides are TGCGCCAGCAGAACTAGTTCGTCTGGAAACACCATATATTTT. Based on the CDR3 plus reference TRBV5-1 and TRBJ1-3, the full variable domain is KAGVTQTPRYLIKTRGQQVTLSCSPISGHRSVSWYQQTPGQGLQFLFEYFSETQRNKGNFPGRFSGRQFSNSRSEMNVSTLELGDSALYLCASRTSSSGNTIYFGEGSWLTVV.

This chain joins TRBV25-1 and TRBJ1-2; TRBD1 is a possible D gene (5 bases). Trimming took off 6 bases at V and 10 bases at J, with 18 bases between the two ends. This CDR3 has 13 amino acids. CDR1 and CDR2 from the germline V gene are MGHDK and SYGVNS. Written as DNA, the CDR3 is TGTGCCAGCAGACCAGGGACTCTATTACTCTACACCTTC. Its translation: CASRPGTLLLYTF.